This T cell receptor (beta chain) derives from a study of blood T cell repertoires in COVID-19. About the study: COVID-19 samples, acute and convalescent, were from the United States, Italy and Spain. The cDNA or gDNA used as material had been derived from T cells, B-cell-depleted T cells, or PBMCs.

The CDR3 totals 11 residues. In germline, CDR1 is MDHEN, CDR2 SYDVKM. The germline V and J ends were trimmed by 5 bases and 14 bases, with 13 bases remaining between them. Seattle patients were enrolled during active infection and followed longitudinally. TCRdb's table, derived via immunoSEQ multiplex PCR, lists solely in-frame clones and lacks some. The sample has a few hundred thousand clones, 90% seen once. V and J are TRBV28 and TRBJ2-1; possibly TRBD2 for D (5 bases). The sample was peripheral blood. The sequence was collected from a woman in her fifties or sixties with COVID-19, enrolled during active disease. Here the CDR3 DNA reads TGTGCCAGCAGTCAGAGGGAAGGAGAGTTCTTC. Its translation: CASSQREGEFF.